This TCR beta chain was identified in a study of tumour-infiltrating T cells in Burkitt lymphoma. This clone occurred a few times. Sequenced by immunoSEQ multiplex PCR; TCRdb stores in-frame clones only, minus some. The table lists about 1,000 clones, 10% to 15% of them singletons, with less than 25% in the top ten. CDR1 is SGHRS and CDR2 is YFSETQ in the germline V gene. The CDR3 spans 14 residues. Trimming cost V 5 bases and J 2 bases; bases outside gene matches: 5. This chain joins TRBV5-1 and TRBJ2-7; 9 bases align to TRBD1. This receptor was identified in a human donor with Burkitt lymphoma. Sequencing was performed on tumor tissue. CDR3 amino acids: CASRPDRGTYEQYF. In nucleotides, the CDR3 is TGCGCCAGCAGGCCGGACAGGGGCACCTACGAGCAGTACTTC.